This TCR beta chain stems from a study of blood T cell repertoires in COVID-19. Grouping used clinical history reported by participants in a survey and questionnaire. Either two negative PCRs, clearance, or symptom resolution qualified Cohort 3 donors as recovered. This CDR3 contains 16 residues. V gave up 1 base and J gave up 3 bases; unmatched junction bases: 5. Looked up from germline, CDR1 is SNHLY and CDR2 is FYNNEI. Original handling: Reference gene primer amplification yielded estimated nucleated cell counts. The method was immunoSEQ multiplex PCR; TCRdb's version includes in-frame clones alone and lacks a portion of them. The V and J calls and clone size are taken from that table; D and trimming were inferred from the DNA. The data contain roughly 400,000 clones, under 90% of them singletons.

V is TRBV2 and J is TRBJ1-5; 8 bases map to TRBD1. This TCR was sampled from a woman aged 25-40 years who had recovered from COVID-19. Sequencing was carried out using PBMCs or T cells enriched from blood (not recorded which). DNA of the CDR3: TGTGCCAGCAGTGAAGAGGCAGGGGGCTTCAATCAGCCCCAGCATTTT. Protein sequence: CASSEEAGGFNQPQHF.